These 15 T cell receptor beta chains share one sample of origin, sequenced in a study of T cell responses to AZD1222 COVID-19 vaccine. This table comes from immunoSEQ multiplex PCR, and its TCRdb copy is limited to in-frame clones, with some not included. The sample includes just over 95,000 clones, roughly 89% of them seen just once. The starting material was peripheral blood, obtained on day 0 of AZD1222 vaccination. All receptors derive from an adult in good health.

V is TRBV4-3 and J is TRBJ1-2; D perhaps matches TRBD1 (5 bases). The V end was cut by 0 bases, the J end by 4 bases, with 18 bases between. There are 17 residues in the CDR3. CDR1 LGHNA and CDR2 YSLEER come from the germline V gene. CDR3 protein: CASSQEGVIGPGYGYTF. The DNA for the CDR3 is TGCGCCAGCAGCCAAGAGGGGGTAATAGGTCCTGGCTATGGCTACACCTTC.

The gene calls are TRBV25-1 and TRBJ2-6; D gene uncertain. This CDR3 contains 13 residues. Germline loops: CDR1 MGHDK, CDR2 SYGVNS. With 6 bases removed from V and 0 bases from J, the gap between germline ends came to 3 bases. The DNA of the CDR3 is TGTGCCAGCAGCGTCTCTGGGGCCAACGTCCTGACTTTC. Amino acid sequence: CASSVSGANVLTF.

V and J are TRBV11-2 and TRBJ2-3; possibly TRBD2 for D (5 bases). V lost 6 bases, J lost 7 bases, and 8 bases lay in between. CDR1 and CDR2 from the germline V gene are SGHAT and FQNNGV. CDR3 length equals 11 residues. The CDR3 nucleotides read TGTGCCAGCAGAAGGGAGTATACGCAGTATTTT. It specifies CASRREYTQYF.

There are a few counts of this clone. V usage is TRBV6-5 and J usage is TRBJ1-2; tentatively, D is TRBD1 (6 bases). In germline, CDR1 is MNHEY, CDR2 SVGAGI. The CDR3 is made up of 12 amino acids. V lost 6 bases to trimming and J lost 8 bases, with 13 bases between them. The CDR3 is CASSQQGRGYTF. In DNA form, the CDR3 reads TGTGCCAGCAGCCAACAGGGCAGGGGCTACACCTTC.

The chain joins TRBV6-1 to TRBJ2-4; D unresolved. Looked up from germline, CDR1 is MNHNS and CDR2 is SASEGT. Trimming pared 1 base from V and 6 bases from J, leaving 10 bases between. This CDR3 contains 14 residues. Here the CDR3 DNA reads TGTGCCAGCAGTGAAGGGACGTGGGGAAACATTCAGTACTTC. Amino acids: CASSEGTWGNIQYF.

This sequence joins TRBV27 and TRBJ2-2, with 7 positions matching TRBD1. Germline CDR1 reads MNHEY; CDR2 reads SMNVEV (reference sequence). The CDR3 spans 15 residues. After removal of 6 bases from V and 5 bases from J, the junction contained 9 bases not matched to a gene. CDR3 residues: CASRAWTGKTGELFF. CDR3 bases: TGTGCCAGCAGGGCCTGGACAGGAAAGACCGGGGAGCTGTTTTTT.

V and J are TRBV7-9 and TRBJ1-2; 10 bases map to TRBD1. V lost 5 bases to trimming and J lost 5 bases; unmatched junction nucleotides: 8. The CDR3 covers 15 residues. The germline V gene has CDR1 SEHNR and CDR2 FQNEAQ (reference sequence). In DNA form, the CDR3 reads TGTGCCAGCAGCCCAGACAGGGGGCGAGGGTATGGCTACACCTTC. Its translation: CASSPDRGRGYGYTF.

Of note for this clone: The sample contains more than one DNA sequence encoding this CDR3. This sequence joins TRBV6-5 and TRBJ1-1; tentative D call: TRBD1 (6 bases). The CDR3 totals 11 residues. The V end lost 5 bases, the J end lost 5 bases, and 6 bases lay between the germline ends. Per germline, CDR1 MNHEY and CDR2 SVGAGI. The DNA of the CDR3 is TGTGCCAGCAGTAGGGGGACTGAAGCTTTCTTT. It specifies CASSRGTEAFF.

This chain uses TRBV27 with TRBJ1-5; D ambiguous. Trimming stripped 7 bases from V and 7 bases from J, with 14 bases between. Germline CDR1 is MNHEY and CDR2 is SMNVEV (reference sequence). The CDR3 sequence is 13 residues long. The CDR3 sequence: CASTMGLGQPQHF. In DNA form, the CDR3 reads TGTGCCAGCACCATGGGGTTAGGACAGCCCCAGCATTTT.

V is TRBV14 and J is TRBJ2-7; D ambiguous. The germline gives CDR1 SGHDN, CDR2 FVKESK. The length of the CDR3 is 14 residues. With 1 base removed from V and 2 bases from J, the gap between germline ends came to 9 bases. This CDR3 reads CASSQAQRAYEQYF. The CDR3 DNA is TGTGCCAGCAGCCAAGCACAGAGAGCCTACGAGCAGTACTTC.

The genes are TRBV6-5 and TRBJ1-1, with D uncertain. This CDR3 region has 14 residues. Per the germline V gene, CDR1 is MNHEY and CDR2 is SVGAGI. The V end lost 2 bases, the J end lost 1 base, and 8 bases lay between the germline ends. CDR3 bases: TGTGCCAGCAGTTACCTACTAGGGAACACTGAAGCTTTCTTT. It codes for CASSYLLGNTEAFF.

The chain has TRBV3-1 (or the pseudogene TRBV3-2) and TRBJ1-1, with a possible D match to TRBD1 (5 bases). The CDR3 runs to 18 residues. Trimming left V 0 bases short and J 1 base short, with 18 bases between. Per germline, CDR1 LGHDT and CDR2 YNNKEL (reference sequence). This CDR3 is CASSQEIGRVRENTEAFF. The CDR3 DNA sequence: TGTGCCAGCAGCCAAGAAATAGGCAGGGTTAGGGAGAACACTGAAGCTTTCTTT.

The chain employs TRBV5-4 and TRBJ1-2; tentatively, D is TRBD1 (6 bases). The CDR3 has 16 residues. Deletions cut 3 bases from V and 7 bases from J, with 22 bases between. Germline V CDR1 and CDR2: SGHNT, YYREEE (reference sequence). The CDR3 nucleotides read TGTGCCAGCAGCTCCCCCCGGGGATGGGGGGCCGGTGGCTACACCTTC. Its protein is CASSSPRGWGAGGYTF.

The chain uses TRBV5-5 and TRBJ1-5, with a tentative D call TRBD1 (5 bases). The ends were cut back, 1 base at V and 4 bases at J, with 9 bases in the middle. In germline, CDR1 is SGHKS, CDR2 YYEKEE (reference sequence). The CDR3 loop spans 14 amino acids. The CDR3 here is CASSLFGTNQPQHF. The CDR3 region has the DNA TGTGCCAGCAGCTTGTTTGGGACGAATCAGCCCCAGCATTTT.

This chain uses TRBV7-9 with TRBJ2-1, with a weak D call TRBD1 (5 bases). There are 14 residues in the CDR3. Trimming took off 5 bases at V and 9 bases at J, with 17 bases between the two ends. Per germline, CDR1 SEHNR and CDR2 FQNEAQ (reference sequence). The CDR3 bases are TGTGCCAGCAGCCAAGACAGCTCCCTGGGTGAGCAGTTCTTC. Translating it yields CASSQDSSLGEQFF.